This T cell receptor (beta chain) was found in a study of cytomegalovirus exposure and HLA in healthy donors. Overall study results and limits: Available immune exposure information was restricted to CMV serostatus only.

Trimming removed 1 base from V and 2 bases from J, with 15 bases in between. Germline CDR1 LNHNV, CDR2 YYDKDF (reference sequence). This CDR3 contains 16 residues. This clone was observed once. Its specificity is not known. Primers: 60 Vbeta forward and 13 Jbeta reverse. Only in-frame clones appear in the TCRdb table, and some are missing; sequencing was by immunoSEQ multiplex PCR. The table records more than 85,000 clones, 76% of them present only once. The source of this sequence is a man younger than 40 in good health and CMV-seropositive. The specimen was PBMCs. The chain uses TRBV15 and TRBJ2-7, with D possibly TRBD1 on 5 matching bases. The CDR3 region is CATSRGTAGSPYEQYF. CDR3 in DNA: TGTGCCACCAGCAGAGGAACGGCAGGGTCCCCCTACGAGCAGTACTTC. Full variable domain (missing parts from reference TRBV15 and TRBJ2-7): DAMVIQNPRYQVTQFGKPVTLSCSQTLNHNVMYWYQQKSSQAPKLLFHYYDKDFNNEADTPDNFQSRRPNTSFCFLDIRSPGLGDTAMYLCATSRGTAGSPYEQYFGPGTRLTVT.